One and the same sample provided the 32 T cell receptor beta chains below, sequenced in a study of blood T cell repertoires in COVID-19. Repertoires were generated with immunoSEQ multiplex PCR, while TCRdb's copy carries only in-frame clones and drops some. The table shows roughly 300,000 clones, with more than 70% occurring only once. Sequences were obtained from PBMCs or T cells enriched from blood (not recorded which). The receptors shown here come from a woman in her twenties or thirties who had recovered from COVID-19.

The CDR3, as DNA: TGTGCCACCTATGGTGGTGCTACGCAGTATTTT. It is translated as CATYGGATQYF. The chain joins TRBV25-1 to TRBJ2-3, with unresolved D. Germline assignment: CDR1 MGHDK and CDR2 SYGVNS. Trimming removed 10 bases at V and 8 bases at J, with 13 bases between. The CDR3 is 11 amino acids.

This clone was counted a single time. The rearrangement links TRBV7-9 to TRBJ2-1; D not certain. The CDR3 is made up of 12 amino acids. CDR1 and CDR2 (germline): SEHNR, FQNEAQ (reference sequence). V lost 5 bases to trimming and J lost 9 bases, with 11 bases between them. CDR3 region: CASSAIGTEQFF. The CDR3 region has the DNA TGTGCCAGCAGCGCCATTGGCACTGAGCAGTTCTTC.

The V call is TRBV18, the J call TRBJ2-5; D may be TRBD2 (6 bases). Germline V gene sequence: CDR1 KGHSH, CDR2 LQKENI. Trimming stripped 1 base from V and 1 base from J, with 10 bases between. The CDR3 is made up of 15 amino acids. The CDR3 DNA follows: TGTGCCAGCTCACCACTGGCGGGGACCCAAGAGACCCAGTACTTC. It yields the protein CASSPLAGTQETQYF.

This clone appeared a few times. Different DNA sequences within this sample yield the same CDR3. The V call is TRBV4-1, the J call TRBJ1-2; D may be TRBD1 (5 bases). V gave up 0 bases and J gave up 6 bases, with 11 bases separating them. The CDR3 contains 14 residues. From germline, CDR1 is MGHRA and CDR2 YSYEKL. The CDR3 DNA reads as TGCGCCAGCAGCCAAGATCGGGGCGGGAATGGCTACACCTTC. This sequence encodes CASSQDRGGNGYTF.

The gene calls are TRBV7-8 and TRBJ2-3, with 9 nucleotides matching TRBD2. J was trimmed by 0 bases and V by 1 base; bases with no gene match: 14. Germline V gives CDR1 SGHVS, CDR2 FQNEAQ. CDR3 length: 20 amino acids. The CDR3 nucleotides are TGTGCCAGCAGCTTAGGAGGGCGGCTAGCGGGGAACCCTAGCACAGATACGCAGTATTTT. Translating it yields CASSLGGRLAGNPSTDTQYF.

The V gene is TRBV3-1 (or the pseudogene TRBV3-2), the J gene TRBJ2-3; maybe TRBD2 (6 bases). The germline V gene encodes CDR1 LGHDT and CDR2 YNNKEL (reference sequence). The V end was cut by 7 bases, the J end by 0 bases, with 17 bases between. The CDR3 length is 16 residues. Here the CDR3 reads CASTPGLAPSTDTQYF. The DNA of the CDR3 is TGTGCCAGCACCCCTGGGCTAGCGCCTAGCACAGATACGCAGTATTTT.

This chain uses TRBV29-1 with TRBJ1-2; TRBD1 agrees at 7 bases. The germline gives CDR1 SQVTM, CDR2 ANQGSEA. The CDR3 has 13 residues. The trim removed 6 bases at V and 6 bases at J, leaving 10 bases unmatched. This CDR3 reads CSVGVGQGDGYTF. The CDR3 DNA reads TGCAGCGTCGGGGTGGGCCAGGGGGATGGCTACACCTTC.

The rearrangement uses TRBV3-1 (or the pseudogene TRBV3-2) and TRBJ2-7; perhaps TRBD1 as D (6 bases). CDR3 length equals 15 residues. The germline CDR1 and CDR2 sequences are LGHDT and YNNKEL (reference sequence). V was clipped by 1 base and J by 6 bases, with 16 bases between them. CDR3 DNA: TGTGCCAGCAGCCAAGGTGGCTGGGGGCCTGGCGAGCAGTACTTC. It encodes CASSQGGWGPGEQYF.

This sequence joins TRBV28 and TRBJ1-2; 11 nucleotides match TRBD1. Per the germline V gene, CDR1 is MDHEN and CDR2 is SYDVKM. The CDR3 loop spans 15 amino acids. The J segment lost 3 bases and the V segment lost 6 bases, leaving 6 bases of the junction unmatched. CDR3 coding DNA: TGTGCCAGCAGGGACAGGGGGCCCAGAGACTATGGCTACACCTTC. Its protein is CASRDRGPRDYGYTF.

V usage is TRBV20-1 and J usage is TRBJ2-2; D is uncertain. Germline CDR1 DFQATT, CDR2 SNEGSKA (reference sequence). Trimming left V 3 bases short and J 7 bases short, with 12 bases between. CDR3 length equals 13 residues. CDR3 region: CSASFGERGELFF. Written as DNA, the CDR3 is TGCAGTGCTAGTTTCGGAGAGCGCGGGGAGCTGTTTTTT.

The V call is TRBV18, the J call TRBJ1-1; 7 bases are shared with TRBD1. Per the germline V gene, CDR1 is KGHSH and CDR2 is LQKENI. The CDR3 contains 13 residues. V dropped 6 bases and J dropped 8; count of bases not matched to a gene: 9. Written as DNA, the CDR3 is TGTGCCAGCTCGTACACAGGGGTCACGGAAGCTTTCTTT. The encoded protein is CASSYTGVTEAFF.

CDR3 sequence (DNA): TGCGCCAGCAGCTTGGAGGCTCACCAGGGCACTGAAGCTTTCTTT. This codes for CASSLEAHQGTEAFF. This rearrangement joins TRBV5-1 to TRBJ1-1; TRBD1 is a possible D gene (5 bases). V dropped 0 bases and J dropped 4 bases, with 13 bases sitting between them. Germline V gene data show CDR1 as SGHRS and CDR2 as YFSETQ. The CDR3 is made up of 15 amino acids.

The chain employs TRBV18 and TRBJ1-1, with D hard to call. The length of the CDR3 is 15 residues. Germline V gives CDR1 KGHSH, CDR2 LQKENI. V dropped 3 bases and J dropped 1 base, with 12 bases sitting between them. The CDR3 sequence is CASSPLPGPNTEAFF. The CDR3 nucleotides read TGTGCCAGCTCACCGCTTCCTGGGCCGAACACTGAAGCTTTCTTT.

This clone was detected a few times. The CDR3 DNA is TGTGCCAGCAGCGGACAGGGGCCGGGCACTGAAGCTTTCTTT. As protein: CASSGQGPGTEAFF. This rearrangement joins TRBV7-2 to TRBJ1-1; 9 bases map to TRBD1. Germline CDR1 is SGHTA and CDR2 is FQGNSA. The length of the CDR3 is 14 residues. With V trimmed by 5 bases and J by 4 bases, 5 bases remained unmatched.

J is TRBJ1-4 and V is TRBV28; D might be TRBD1 (5 bases). The CDR3 totals 15 residues. Trimming took 4 bases from V and 0 from J, leaving 9 bases between them. Germline V gives CDR1 MDHEN, CDR2 SYDVKM. In DNA, the CDR3 is TGTGCCAGCAGTTCTCAGGGTTCAACTAATGAAAAACTGTTTTTT. It specifies CASSSQGSTNEKLFF. The complete variable domain, with remaining parts taken from reference TRBV28 and TRBJ1-4, reads DVKVTQSSRYLVKRTGEKVFLECVQDMDHENMFWYRQDPGLGLRLIYFSYDVKMKEKGDIPEGYSVSREKKERFSLILESASTNQTSMYLCASSSQGSTNEKLFFGSGTQLSVL.

The chain joins TRBV5-1 to TRBJ2-7; 9 bases match TRBD1. The CDR3 runs to 14 residues. J lost 0 bases, V lost 6 bases, and 4 bases had no gene match. Germline values: CDR1 SGHRS, CDR2 YFSETQ. In DNA, the CDR3 is TGCGCCAGCAATCCGGGACAGGGCTCCTACGAGCAGTACTTC. Protein product: CASNPGQGSYEQYF.

The rearrangement links TRBV10-1 to TRBJ1-1; D perhaps matches TRBD1 (6 bases). Germline lookup yields CDR1 WNHNN and CDR2 SYGVQD (reference sequence). The length of the CDR3 is 16 residues. Trimming took 6 bases from V and 4 from J, leaving 21 bases between them. Here the CDR3 DNA reads TGCGCCAGCAGACCCCCCCCCAGGGGAGTATTCACTGAAGCTTTCTTT. Translated: CASRPPPRGVFTEAFF.

The chain links TRBV2 to TRBJ1-6; tentatively, D is TRBD1 (5 bases). V was trimmed by 0 bases and J by 8 bases, leaving 8 bases between them. This CDR3 has 14 amino acids. Germline loops: CDR1 SNHLY, CDR2 FYNNEI. CDR3 in amino acids: CASSEATGDSPLHF. Here the CDR3 DNA reads TGTGCCAGCAGTGAAGCCACGGGGGATTCACCCCTCCACTTT.

For the CDR3, the DNA is TGCGCCAGCAGCCAAGATCTGAGGTCGGAAGAAAAACTGTTTTTT. Amino acid sequence: CASSQDLRSEEKLFF. The rearrangement links TRBV4-3 to TRBJ1-4; D gene uncertain. The CDR3 contains 15 residues. V shed 0 bases and J shed 8 bases, with 13 bases lying between them. Germline V gene lookup returns CDR1 LGHNA and CDR2 YSLEER.

The V gene is TRBV28, the J gene TRBJ1-4, with 7 bases identical to TRBD1. With V trimmed by 5 bases and J by 5 bases, 8 bases remained unmatched. The CDR3 has 15 residues. Germline CDR1 reads MDHEN; CDR2 reads SYDVKM. The CDR3 loop reads CASSLNRGTNEKLFF. In DNA, the CDR3 is TGTGCCAGCAGTCTTAACAGGGGTACCAATGAAAAACTGTTTTTT.

The V and J genes are TRBV12-5 and TRBJ1-5; D gene uncertain. The V end lost 7 bases, the J end lost 11 bases, and 21 bases lay between the germline ends. CDR3 length: 14 residues. Per germline, CDR1 LGHNT and CDR2 FRNRAP. CDR3 loop: CASAPGSGFMSQHF. The CDR3 DNA reads as TGTGCTAGTGCCCCGGGCTCGGGATTCATGTCCCAGCATTTT. Using reference TRBV12-5 and TRBJ1-5 for the parts outside the CDR3, the full variable domain is DARVTQTPRHKVTEMGQEVTMRCQPILGHNTVFWYRQTMMQGLELLAYFRNRAPLDDSGMPKDRFSAEMPDATLATLKIQPSEPRDSAVYFCASAPGSGFMSQHFGDGTRLSIL.

This clone came up once. The chain uses TRBV4-1 and TRBJ1-2, with 8 bases aligning to TRBD1. Unmatched junction bases numbered 10, after V lost 4 bases and J lost 3 bases. In germline, CDR1 is MGHRA, CDR2 YSYEKL. This CDR3 comprises 16 residues. The CDR3 coding sequence is TGCGCCAGCAGCCTTGTAGGACAGGGAAGGGACTATGGCTACACCTTC. Translating gives CASSLVGQGRDYGYTF.

This CDR3 reads CASSLWTGTGPEAFF. DNA for the CDR3: TGTGCCAGCAGTTTGTGGACAGGGACCGGGCCTGAAGCTTTCTTT. The chain employs TRBV28 and TRBJ1-1; 8 bases fit TRBD1. The CDR3 is 15 residues long. Looked up from germline, CDR1 is MDHEN and CDR2 is SYDVKM. After removal of 3 bases from V and 6 bases from J, the junction contained 9 bases not matched to a gene.

V gene TRBV27 combines with J gene TRBJ2-1; D perhaps matches TRBD1 (5 bases). The CDR3 contains 14 residues. Deletions cut 4 bases from V and 8 bases from J, with 15 bases between. Looked up from germline, CDR1 is MNHEY and CDR2 is SMNVEV (reference sequence). This chain's CDR3 is CASSSLLQGDEQFF. In DNA form, the CDR3 reads TGTGCCAGCAGTTCCCTTTTGCAGGGTGATGAGCAGTTCTTC.

This clone was found once. The chain links TRBV3-1 (or the pseudogene TRBV3-2) to TRBJ1-6; 7 nucleotides match TRBD1. This CDR3 has 16 amino acids. Germline-derived CDR1 and CDR2 are LGHDT and YNNKEL (reference sequence). Losses at the gene ends were 8 bases for V and 0 bases for J; bases not matched to a gene: 7. The chain's CDR3 is CASAPAGGSYNSPLHF. DNA of the CDR3: TGTGCCAGCGCTCCGGCAGGGGGCTCCTATAATTCACCCCTCCACTTT.

This sequence joins TRBV11-1 and TRBJ1-4; D is undetermined. CDR3 length: 16 amino acids. Between the trimmed V and J ends, which lost 5 bases and 0 bases, there was a span of 13 bases. Germline loops: CDR1 SGHAT, CDR2 FQDESV (reference sequence). CDR3 coding DNA: TGTGCCAGCAGCACCCCCACAGAAGCAACTAATGAAAAACTGTTTTTT. As protein: CASSTPTEATNEKLFF.

A word on this clone: This CDR3 is also generated by other DNA sequences in the sample. The chain recombines TRBV6-2 or TRBV6-3 with TRBJ1-5; D gene unclear. Germline CDR1 reads MNHEY; CDR2 reads SVGEGT. The CDR3 is made up of 13 amino acids. V was clipped by 0 bases and J by 6 bases, with 6 bases between them. In DNA form, the CDR3 reads TGTGCCAGCAGTTACTCTGCCGGTCAGCCCCAGCATTTT. Encoded protein: CASSYSAGQPQHF.

J is TRBJ2-1 and V is TRBV5-8, with D maybe TRBD1 (5 bases). This CDR3 region has 14 residues. V lost 4 bases, J lost 1 base, and 9 bases lay in between. CDR1 is SGHTS and CDR2 is YDEGEE in the germline V gene. This CDR3 is CASSPRTSYNEQFF. CDR3 nucleotide sequence: TGTGCCAGCAGCCCCCGGACATCCTACAATGAGCAGTTCTTC.

The J gene is TRBJ1-2, the V gene TRBV19, with 9 bases lining up with TRBD1. The V gene end was trimmed by 4 bases and the J gene end by 11 bases; junction bases not matched to a gene: 11. This CDR3 comprises 14 residues. Germline CDR1 is LNHDA and CDR2 is SQIVND (reference sequence). The CDR3 nucleotides are TGTGCCAGTAGTACAACCGGCGGGACAGGGCGGTACACCTTC. Amino acid sequence: CASSTTGGTGRYTF.

This chain joins TRBV18 and TRBJ1-1; 7 bases agree with TRBD1. Unmatched junction bases numbered 14, after V lost 6 bases and J lost 7 bases. CDR3 length: 15 residues. Germline V gives CDR1 KGHSH, CDR2 LQKENI. The CDR3 sequence is CASSLSRQGEIEAFF. The CDR3 nucleotides are TGTGCCAGCTCTCTCAGCCGTCAGGGGGAAATTGAAGCTTTCTTT.

This chain links TRBV19 with TRBJ1-6; D might be TRBD1 (6 bases). CDR3 size: 16 residues. The V and J ends lost 6 bases and 4 bases respectively, with 16 bases between them. Germline V lookup: CDR1 LNHDA, CDR2 SQIVND (reference sequence). For the CDR3, the DNA is TGTGCCAGTAGACGGTCCGGGACACAATATAATTCACCCCTCCACTTT. It is translated as CASRRSGTQYNSPLHF.

The genes are TRBV7-3 and TRBJ2-5, with 9 nucleotides matching TRBD2. The CDR3 runs to 17 residues. Germline V gives CDR1 SGHTA, CDR2 FQGTGA. J was trimmed by 3 bases and V by 1 base; bases with no gene match: 9. DNA for the CDR3: TGTGCCAGCAGCTTAAACGTCGGAGCGGGGGGAAAAGAGACCCAGTACTTC. It codes for CASSLNVGAGGKETQYF.